This T cell receptor (beta chain) originates from a study of blood T cell repertoires in COVID-19. Produced via immunoSEQ multiplex PCR; TCRdb's table is partial and in-frame only. In the table there are about 220,000 clones, 86% of which are singletons. The clonotype originates from a woman between 40 and 55 years old with acute COVID-19. Sequenced material: PBMCs or T cells enriched from blood (not recorded which).

CDR3 sequence: CASSGGRGDSPLHF. The CDR3 nucleotides read TGTGCCAGCAGCGGAGGGAGGGGGGATTCACCCCTCCACTTT. The V call is TRBV9, the J call TRBJ1-6; D is possibly TRBD1 (6 bases). The CDR3 totals 14 residues. Germline V CDR1 and CDR2: SGDLS, YYNGEE. Trimming shortened V by 3 bases and J by 8 bases, and 12 bases separated the two germline ends.